Given below is one T cell receptor (beta chain) in context. From RNA transcripts, TCR beta CDR3 regions were amplified. Initially, a first-round RT-PCR of the TCR CDR3 employed the HTBI primer set. One entry per CDR3 protein, called by TCRdb with MiXCR from the multiplex PCR reads. The table shows about 840,000 distinct CDR3 sequences, with about two fifths occurring only once. These data are taken from a study of T cells in Graves' hyperthyroidism and ophthalmopathy. Patients between 18 and 65 years old had hyperthyroidism, newly diagnosed and lasting under 2 months. Investigators excluded patients with uncontrolled infection, other autoimmune disease, pregnancy or lactation. V was cut by 0 bases and J by 0 bases, with 13 bases left in between. The V gene's germline CDR1 is SGHRS and CDR2 YFSETQ. CDR3 length: 17 residues.

Sequences were obtained from blood. V is TRBV5-1 and J is TRBJ1-5; D might be TRBD1 (6 bases). This clonotype originated in a man between 18 and 29 years old with Graves' hyperthyroidism. Written as DNA, the CDR3 is TGCGCCAGCAGCTTGGAAGGGGGGCTTAATAGCAATCAGCCCCAGCATTTT. It codes for CASSLEGGLNSNQPQHF.